One and the same sample provided the 10 T cell receptor beta chains below, sequenced in a study of blood T cell repertoires in COVID-19. TCRdb keeps only in-frame clones here, not all; method: immunoSEQ multiplex PCR. Among about 72,000 clones listed, approximately 89% were seen once. Material: peripheral blood. The receptors stem from a woman over 75 with active or convalescent COVID-19.

The V call is TRBV21-1, the J call TRBJ2-5; the D call of TRBD1 is as the table states it, not checked on the DNA. TRBV21-1 is tagged as a pseudogene. The CDR3 totals 15 residues. This chain's CDR3 is CASRQDRPRSETQYF. The CDR3 bases are TGTGCCAGCAGGCAGGACAGGCCACGATCGGAGACCCAGTACTTC.

J is TRBJ1-2 and V is TRBV2; 7 bases align to TRBD1. The CDR3 sequence is 15 residues long. Germline CDR1 reads SNHLY; CDR2 reads FYNNEI. After removal of 3 bases from V and 7 bases from J, the junction contained 11 bases not matched to a gene. CDR3 DNA: TGTGCCAGCAGTGAGTCGACAGGGCCTGTTATTGGCTACACCTTC. As protein: CASSESTGPVIGYTF.

This chain uses TRBV18 with TRBJ1-1; D ambiguous. Germline-derived CDR1 and CDR2 are KGHSH and LQKENI. V dropped 1 base and J dropped 8 bases, with 8 bases sitting between them. The CDR3 is made up of 12 amino acids. The CDR3 DNA reads as TGTGCCAGCTCACCACGGGAGAACGAAGCTTTCTTT. It specifies CASSPRENEAFF.

The rearrangement links TRBV3-1 (or the pseudogene TRBV3-2) to TRBJ1-1; D gene unclear. CDR1 and CDR2 (germline): LGHDT, YNNKEL (reference sequence). V was shortened by 0 bases and J by 7 bases, with 18 bases between the two germline ends. The CDR3 spans 16 residues. CDR3 sequence (DNA): TGTGCCAGCAGCCAAGATCTTTACATTCTGGGAGATGAAGCTTTCTTT. Translating it yields CASSQDLYILGDEAFF.

The V gene is TRBV20-1, the J gene TRBJ1-1; D ambiguous. The CDR3 runs to 11 residues. Trimming shortened V by 6 bases and J by 6 bases, and 11 bases separated the two germline ends. CDR1 is DFQATT, CDR2 SNEGSKA, per germline (reference sequence). The CDR3 region has the DNA TGCAGTGCCCCCATTGGAGCTGAAGCTTTCTTT. This sequence encodes CSAPIGAEAFF.

The chain has TRBV10-3 and TRBJ2-1; D gene ambiguous. V lost 2 bases to trimming and J lost 4 bases, with 6 bases between them. The CDR3 is made up of 13 amino acids. Germline V lookup: CDR1 ENHRY, CDR2 SYGVKD. CDR3: CAISETLYNEQFF. The CDR3 nucleotides read TGTGCCATCAGTGAGACATTATACAATGAGCAGTTCTTC.

The chain combines TRBV4-3 with TRBJ2-2; D is perhaps TRBD2 (5 bases). Germline assignment: CDR1 LGHNA and CDR2 YSLEER. V gave up 0 bases and J gave up 6 bases, with 8 bases separating them. The CDR3 loop spans 14 amino acids. The CDR3 reads CASSQDTRAGELFF. The CDR3 bases are TGCGCCAGCAGCCAAGATACGCGGGCCGGGGAGCTGTTTTTT.

The chain uses TRBV4-1 and TRBJ2-7; 7 bases fit TRBD2. The germline V gene encodes CDR1 MGHRA and CDR2 YSYEKL. Unmatched junction bases numbered 9, after V lost 0 bases and J lost 4 bases. The CDR3 sequence is 16 residues long. In DNA, the CDR3 is TGCGCCAGCAGCCAAGAGCCCGCAATCGGGAGGTACGAGCAGTACTTC. This translates into CASSQEPAIGRYEQYF.

This clone showed up just a few times. CDR3 residues: CASWANTEAFF. In DNA form, the CDR3 reads TGTGCCAGCTGGGCTAACACTGAAGCTTTCTTT. V gene TRBV12-3 or TRBV12-4 combines with J gene TRBJ1-1; D is ambiguous. CDR3 length: 11 residues. The V end lost 8 bases, the J end lost 2 bases, and 6 bases lay between the germline ends.

J is TRBJ1-2 and V is TRBV25-1; tentatively, D is TRBD1 (5 bases). V gave up 6 bases and J gave up 0 bases, with 17 bases separating them. CDR1 and CDR2 from the germline V gene are MGHDK and SYGVNS. The CDR3 runs 16 residues. CDR3 coding DNA: TGTGCCAGCAGAGGGGCAGGTGCCGATACTAACTATGGCTACACCTTC. Protein product: CASRGAGADTNYGYTF.